Detailed here is one T cell receptor (beta chain). These data come from a study of blood T cell repertoires in COVID-19. The table came from immunoSEQ multiplex PCR; TCRdb's copy has only in-frame clones and leaves some out. The sample records around 310,000 clones, approximately 89% being singletons. Material: PBMCs or T cells enriched from blood (not recorded which). The source of this sequence is a woman aged 25-40 years who had recovered from COVID-19.

The CDR3: CASGTSGAYNEQFF. The DNA of the CDR3 is TGTGCCAGCGGGACTAGCGGAGCCTACAATGAGCAGTTCTTC. The chain joins TRBV7-2 to TRBJ2-1, with 11 positions matching TRBD2. The V and J ends lost 8 bases and 2 bases, in that order; junction bases with no gene match: 2. The CDR3 has 14 amino acids. The germline V gene encodes CDR1 SGHTA and CDR2 FQGNSA.